A single sample is the source of the 15 T cell receptor beta chains below, sequenced in a study of human T cells and chemical hapten exposure. TCRdb reprocessed the RACE reads via MiXCR and lists one record per CDR3 protein. This sample has about 30,000 distinct CDR3 sequences, with almost 6% found just once. Time point noted: patch test 3, about 24 weeks after DPC sensitization. The treatment denotes: therapeutic diphenylcyclopropenone sensitization with weekly scalp DPC. The sequencing here drew on whole blood, taken in connection with sensitization to the hapten diphenylcyclopropenone (DPC). The receptor set was obtained from a man aged 25 to 40 with alopecia areata. Some clones in this sample may be carry-over from other donors' samples.

This clonotype was picked up many times. The CDR3 loop reads CASSLMGPSYEQYF. The CDR3 coding sequence is TGTGCCAGCAGTTTGATGGGACCTTCCTACGAGCAGTACTTC. The gene calls are TRBV12-3 or TRBV12-4 and TRBJ2-7; D tentatively reads TRBD1 or TRBD2 (5 bases each). The CDR3 has 14 amino acids. Trimming cost V 3 bases and J 1 base, with 10 bases left between them.

This clonotype appeared many times. This sequence joins TRBV7-2 and TRBJ2-7; 7 bases are a match to TRBD1. This CDR3 is built from 15 residues. Germline-derived CDR1 and CDR2 are SGHTA and FQGNSA. Losses at the gene ends were 3 bases for V and 6 bases for J; bases not matched to a gene: 11. The CDR3, as DNA: TGTGCCAGCAGCTTTGGAGCCGGGACAGCAACCGAGCAGTACTTC. Translating it yields CASSFGAGTATEQYF.

As concerns this clonotype: At one boundary the junction diverges from the germline segment, which might be a read error. This chain connects TRBV7-2 to TRBJ2-7; no definite D call. The CDR3 totals 13 residues. Per the germline V gene, CDR1 is SGHTA and CDR2 is FQGNSA. CDR3 nucleotides: TGTGCCGGCAGCTTAAAGGCCGCCTACGAGCAGTACTTC. Protein: CAGSLKAAYEQYF.

At least ten counts were recorded for this clonotype. The rearrangement joins TRBV12-3 or TRBV12-4 to TRBJ1-1; D not resolved. The V gene lost 7 bases and the J gene lost 10 bases, with 16 bases spanning the gap. This CDR3 has 12 residues. This CDR3 reads CASTRAGEAAFF. The DNA of the CDR3 is TGTGCCAGCACCCGGGCCGGTGAGGCAGCTTTCTTT.

There are many counts of this clonotype. The chain combines TRBV14 with TRBJ2-3; 9 bases fit TRBD2. This CDR3 has 16 amino acids. Germline CDR1 reads SGHDN; CDR2 reads FVKESK. V was pared by 4 bases and J by 1 base, with 6 bases of the junction left unmatched. CDR3 DNA sequence: TGTGCCAGCAGCCGTCGCCCTAGCGGGGGCACAGATACGCAGTATTTT. It is translated as CASSRRPSGGTDTQYF. Combining the CDR3 with reference TRBV14 and TRBJ2-3 gives the whole variable domain EAGVTQFPSHSVIEKGQTVTLRCDPISGHDNLYWYRRVMGKEIKFLLHFVKESKQDESGMPNNRFLAERTGGTYSTLKVQPAELEDSGVYFCASSRRPSGGTDTQYFGPGTRLTVL.

Many counts were recorded for this clonotype. The rearrangement uses TRBV7-3 and TRBJ2-3; tentatively, D is TRBD2 (5 bases). The CDR3 has 14 amino acids. Deletions cut 2 bases from V and 1 base from J, with 7 bases between. Germline CDR1 SGHTA, CDR2 FQGTGA. Here the CDR3 reads CASSLEGGTDTQYF. As DNA, the CDR3 is TGTGCCAGCAGCTTAGAGGGAGGCACAGATACGCAGTATTTT.

This clonotype showed up many times. The genes are TRBV11-2 and TRBJ1-1; D possibly corresponds to TRBD1 (6 bases). The germline gives CDR1 SGHAT, CDR2 FQNNGV. The V gene lost 3 bases and the J gene lost 8 bases, with 10 bases spanning the gap. The CDR3 is made up of 12 amino acids. CDR3 DNA: TGTGCCAGCAGCTTGGGACAAGGAGAAGCTTTCTTT. Residues: CASSLGQGEAFF.

This sequence joins TRBV9 and TRBJ2-1; TRBD1 is a possible D gene (6 bases). Trimming took off 4 bases at V and 4 bases at J, with 15 bases between the two ends. Per germline, CDR1 SGDLS and CDR2 YYNGEE. The CDR3 runs to 15 residues. The CDR3 sequence: CASSLPGVGYNEQFF. CDR3 in DNA: TGTGCCAGCAGCCTTCCAGGGGTGGGGTACAATGAGCAGTTCTTC.

This clonotype was detected many times. CDR3 DNA: TGCAGTGCTAGAGATCAGGGGATTGGGGAAAAACTGTTTTTT. This translates into CSARDQGIGEKLFF. The chain links TRBV20-1 to TRBJ1-4; maybe TRBD1 (6 bases). The CDR3 is 14 residues long. The V gene's germline CDR1 is DFQATT and CDR2 SNEGSKA (reference sequence). V was shortened by 0 bases and J by 8 bases, with 13 bases between the two germline ends.

Many counts were recorded for this clonotype. This chain uses TRBV6-2 or TRBV6-3 with TRBJ2-7; D may be TRBD2 (5 bases). In germline, CDR1 is MNHEY, CDR2 SVGEGT. Trimming pared 2 bases from V and 0 bases from J, leaving 8 bases between. This CDR3 comprises 14 residues. The CDR3 here is CASSYGSNSYEQYF. The CDR3, as DNA: TGTGCCAGCAGTTACGGGAGCAACTCCTACGAGCAGTACTTC.

This clonotype showed up many times. The V gene is TRBV29-1, the J gene TRBJ2-7, with D tentatively TRBD2 (6 bases). Trimming stripped 2 bases from V and 3 bases from J, with 11 bases between. Looked up from germline, CDR1 is SQVTM and CDR2 is ANQGSEA. CDR3 size: 13 residues. The CDR3 region is CSVESGDVYEQYF. CDR3 coding DNA: TGCAGCGTTGAATCGGGGGACGTCTACGAGCAGTACTTC.

This clonotype came up many times. The rearrangement links TRBV18 to TRBJ1-6, with D unresolved. The CDR3 consists of 15 residues. V gave up 2 bases and J gave up 0 bases, with 5 bases separating them. CDR1 is KGHSH, CDR2 LQKENI, per germline. In nucleotides, the CDR3 is TGTGCCAGCTCACCAGGTAGCTCCTATAATTCACCCCTCCACTTT. Amino acids: CASSPGSSYNSPLHF.

This clonotype was seen at least ten times. J is TRBJ1-5 and V is TRBV15; D is uncertain. Germline V lookup: CDR1 LNHNV, CDR2 YYDKDF (reference sequence). The CDR3 has 15 residues. Trimming left V 0 bases short and J 3 bases short, with 9 bases between. The CDR3 protein is CATSRDMQDNQPQHF. DNA for the CDR3: TGTGCCACCAGCAGAGATATGCAGGACAATCAGCCCCAGCATTTT.

This clonotype was observed many times. The chain is built from TRBV18 and TRBJ1-5; weak D call: TRBD1 (5 bases). V dropped 3 bases and J dropped 7 bases, with 19 bases sitting between them. Germline values: CDR1 KGHSH, CDR2 LQKENI. The CDR3 runs 16 residues. The CDR3 bases are TGTGCCAGCTCACCCCCCTTGCCTTCGGGGGAACAGCCCCAGCATTTT. It encodes CASSPPLPSGEQPQHF.

This clonotype was seen ten or more times. The chain recombines TRBV20-1 with TRBJ2-7, with TRBD2 matching over 14 bases. Per germline, CDR1 DFQATT and CDR2 SNEGSKA (reference sequence). The CDR3 sequence is 14 residues long. V shed 6 bases and J 0 bases; nucleotides not matched to a gene: 1. The CDR3 loop reads CSAGTSGGSYEQYF. In DNA, the CDR3 is TGCAGTGCCGGGACTAGCGGGGGCTCCTACGAGCAGTACTTC.